These 16 T cell receptor beta chains were sequenced from one sample in a study of T cell clonality in common variable immunodeficiency. General study results and limits: In common variable immunodeficiency, TCR beta chains reportedly carried fewer deletions and N-nucleotide insertions.

The data were produced by immunoSEQ multiplex PCR, yet TCRdb's version contains in-frame clones alone and is incomplete. The sample yields 20,000 to 30,000 clones, without any singletons. Their specific antigens are unknown. Sequenced material: peripheral blood mononuclear cells. The receptors derive from a human donor with common variable immunodeficiency.

This clone was observed at least ten times. The CDR3 extends 3 residues past the end of the read, so its final part is completed from the germline J gene. The rearrangement joins TRBV30 to TRBJ2-5, with D possibly matching TRBD1 (7 bases). Germline CDR1 GTSNPN, CDR2 SVGIG (reference sequence). Trimming stripped 5 bases from V and 1 base from J, with 11 bases between. This CDR3 has 13 residues. The CDR3 bases that were read are TGTGCCTGGGGGCGGGACAGCCAAGAGACC. Translated, it gives CAWGRDSQET. The full CDR3 is CAWGRDSQETQYF.

As for this clone: The CDR3 is cut off 3 residues early in the read; its end comes from the germline J gene. The chain couples TRBV2 to TRBJ1-4, with TRBD1 matching 7 bases. Germline values: CDR1 SNHLY, CDR2 FYNNEI. Germline trimming cut 5 bases from V and 1 base from J; bases unmatched to any gene: 7. The CDR3 sequence is 16 residues long. The DNA read from the CDR3 is TGTGCCAGCAGTAGAGACAGGGCCGGAACTAATGAAAAA. Protein sequence: CASSRDRAGTNEK. From start to end, the CDR3 is CASSRDRAGTNEKLFF.

This clone was observed at least ten times. The CDR3 end lies 3 residues beyond the end of the read and is filled in from the germline J gene. This rearrangement joins TRBV7-2 to TRBJ1-1; 7 bases align to TRBD1. V dropped 5 bases and J dropped 0; count of bases not matched to a gene: 3. This CDR3 is 14 amino acids long. Germline V gene lookup returns CDR1 SGHTA and CDR2 FQGNSA. The CDR3 here is CASSMTGMNTEAFF. Incomplete CDR3 DNA: TGTGCCAGCAGCATGACAGGGATGAACACTGAA. Together with reference TRBV7-2 and TRBJ1-1, the CDR3 gives the full variable domain: GAGVSQSPSNKVTEKGKDVELRCDPISGHTALYWYRQSLGQGLEFLIYFQGNSAPDKSGLPSDRFSAERTGGSVSTLTIQRTQQEDSAVYLCASSMTGMNTEAFFGQGTRLTVV.

This clone was picked up many times. The read ends 3 residues before the CDR3 terminus; that terminus is restored from the germline J gene. The chain recombines TRBV20-1 with TRBJ1-4, with D hard to call. CDR1 and CDR2 (germline): DFQATT, SNEGSKA (reference sequence). V was shortened by 6 bases and J by 8 bases, with 16 bases between the two germline ends. The CDR3 consists of 13 residues. The CDR3 DNA, read in part, is TGCAGTGCCGCCTGGTCGGGTTTAGAAAAA. This encodes CSAAWSGLEK. The whole CDR3 reads CSAAWSGLEKLFF.

This clone was picked up many times. The read ends 3 residues shy of where the CDR3 ends; the end is completed using the germline J gene. V gene TRBV20-1 combines with J gene TRBJ2-7; no firm D call. Germline V gene sequence: CDR1 DFQATT, CDR2 SNEGSKA (reference sequence). Trimming shortened V by 3 bases and J by 1 base, and 19 bases separated the two germline ends. The CDR3 has 16 amino acids. The CDR3 bases that were read are TGCAGTGCTAGTGACTCTTTGGCCCGGTCGTCCTACGAG. This encodes CSASDSLARSSYE. The full CDR3 protein reads CSASDSLARSSYEQYF.

This clone was counted a few times. The missing CDR3 end, 3 residues past where the read stops, is filled in from the germline J gene. The rearrangement links TRBV30 to TRBJ2-7; TRBD2 matches 7 bases. The CDR3 runs to 13 residues. Germline V lookup: CDR1 GTSNPN, CDR2 SVGIG (reference sequence). With 7 bases clipped from V and 0 bases from J, the junction kept 6 bases outside the gene matches. The CDR3 bases that were read are TGTGCCTATAGCGGCGGGAGCTCCTACGAG. Translated, it gives CAYSGGSSYE. Given in full, the CDR3 is CAYSGGSSYEQYF.

There are many counts of this clone. The DNA ends 3 residues before the CDR3 does, and the rest of the CDR3 is filled in from the germline J gene. J is TRBJ1-1 and V is TRBV7-9, with D hard to call. V was clipped by 10 bases and J by 1 base, with 7 bases between them. There are 11 residues in the CDR3. Germline V gene data show CDR1 as SEHNR and CDR2 as FQNEAQ (reference sequence). CDR3 residues: CATYRNTEAFF. CDR3 bases read: TGTGCCACCTACAGGAACACTGAA.

At least ten counts were recorded for this clone. Coverage ceases 3 residues before the CDR3 finishes, and the germline J gene fills in the end. This chain links TRBV30 with TRBJ2-1, with TRBD2 matching over 10 bases. This CDR3 has 13 residues. CDR1 GTSNPN and CDR2 SVGIG come from the germline V gene (reference sequence). Trimming cost V 2 bases and J 8 bases; bases outside gene matches: 3. CDR3 DNA (partial): TGTGCCTGGAGTAAGCTAGCGGGGGATGAG. This codes for CAWSKLAGDE. The whole CDR3 protein is CAWSKLAGDEQFF.

This clone was recorded at least ten times. The read is 3 residues too short to cover the CDR3 end, so that end is filled in from the germline J gene. The V gene is TRBV20-1, the J gene TRBJ1-2; 7 nucleotides align to TRBD1. CDR1 is DFQATT and CDR2 is SNEGSKA in the germline V gene (reference sequence). CDR3 size: 14 residues. The DNA read from the CDR3 is TGCAGTGCTAGAGGAATGACAGGGCCGGGCGAC. This sequence encodes CSARGMTGPGD. The CDR3 in its entirety is CSARGMTGPGDYTF.

This clone was recorded at least ten times. Coverage ceases 3 residues before the CDR3 finishes, and the germline J gene fills in the end. The gene calls are TRBV2 and TRBJ1-1; maybe TRBD1 (5 bases). Germline assignment: CDR1 SNHLY and CDR2 FYNNEI. The V end lost 9 bases, the J end lost 0 bases, and 11 bases lay between the germline ends. This CDR3 comprises 13 residues. CDR3 sequence: CASPTDLNTEAFF. CDR3 DNA, as far as it was read: TGTGCCAGTCCGACAGATTTGAACACTGAA.

A note on this clone: The sequenced fragment ends 3 residues before the CDR3 boundary, so the rest is inferred from the germline J gene. V gene TRBV20-1 combines with J gene TRBJ2-5, with TRBD2 matching 7 bases. In germline, CDR1 is DFQATT, CDR2 SNEGSKA (reference sequence). The CDR3 is made up of 16 amino acids. V was clipped by 6 bases and J by 2 bases; unmatched bases: 15. The CDR3 sequence: CSAAVERGGWQETQYF. The part of the CDR3 DNA that was read is TGCAGTGCAGCCGTTGAGCGGGGCGGTTGGCAAGAGACC.

This clone was detected only a few times. The read falls 3 residues short of the CDR3 end, and the missing part is taken from the germline J gene. The chain has TRBV18 and TRBJ1-6, with D tentatively TRBD1 (5 bases). The V gene lost 3 bases and the J gene lost 5 bases, with 14 bases spanning the gap. The CDR3 has 16 amino acids. Germline assignment: CDR1 KGHSH and CDR2 LQKENI. The covered CDR3 bases are TGTGCCAGCTCACCGGGGCCACAGCAAAATAATTCACCC. Protein sequence: CASSPGPQQNNSP. The whole CDR3 protein reads CASSPGPQQNNSPLHF.

Ten or more counts support this clone. From the germline J gene comes the end of the CDR3, since the read stops 3 residues before it. The chain carries TRBV5-4 and TRBJ2-3, with 7 bases that match TRBD2. CDR1 is SGHNT and CDR2 is YYREEE in the germline V gene (reference sequence). The length of the CDR3 is 15 residues. V gave up 3 bases and J gave up 2 bases; unmatched junction bases: 6. The sequenced part of the CDR3 DNA is TGTGCCAGCAGCTCGGGACTATTATTCACAGATACG. It encodes CASSSGLLFTDT. The entire CDR3 reads CASSSGLLFTDTQYF.

As regards this clone: The CDR3 end falls 3 residues outside the read, so it is completed with the germline J gene. The chain combines TRBV6-2 or TRBV6-3 with TRBJ1-1, with D perhaps TRBD1 (6 bases). V lost 4 bases and J lost 0, with 15 bases in between. This CDR3 has 16 residues. Germline V gene lookup returns CDR1 MNHEY and CDR2 SVGEGT. The DNA read from the CDR3 is TGTGCCAGCAGTTCCAAGAGGACAGTTGTGAACACTGAA. Translated, it gives CASSSKRTVVNTE. The full CDR3 protein is CASSSKRTVVNTEAFF.

As for this clone: The CDR3 extends 3 residues past the end of the read, so its final part is completed from the germline J gene. This chain links TRBV11-2 with TRBJ2-1; 7 bases map to TRBD2. This CDR3 is 15 amino acids long. Germline V gene lookup returns CDR1 SGHAT and CDR2 FQNNGV. J lost 3 bases, V lost 5 bases, and 7 bases had no gene match. Incomplete CDR3 DNA: TGTGCCAGCAGCCCCTTTCCGGGGGGCTACAATGAG. It codes for CASSPFPGGYNE. The complete CDR3 sequence is CASSPFPGGYNEQFF.

This clone was recorded many times. The read stops 3 residues short of the end of the CDR3; the missing end is completed from the germline J gene. This chain connects TRBV19 to TRBJ2-1, with 11 bases identical to TRBD2. The CDR3 loop spans 17 amino acids. Trimming removed 3 bases from V and 7 bases from J; junction bases left unmatched: 11. Germline lookup yields CDR1 LNHDA and CDR2 SQIVND (reference sequence). CDR3 bases read: TGTGCCAGTAGTATGGGAACTAGCGGGGGTTTATGGAATGAG. It yields the protein CASSMGTSGGLWNE. The whole CDR3 is CASSMGTSGGLWNEQFF.